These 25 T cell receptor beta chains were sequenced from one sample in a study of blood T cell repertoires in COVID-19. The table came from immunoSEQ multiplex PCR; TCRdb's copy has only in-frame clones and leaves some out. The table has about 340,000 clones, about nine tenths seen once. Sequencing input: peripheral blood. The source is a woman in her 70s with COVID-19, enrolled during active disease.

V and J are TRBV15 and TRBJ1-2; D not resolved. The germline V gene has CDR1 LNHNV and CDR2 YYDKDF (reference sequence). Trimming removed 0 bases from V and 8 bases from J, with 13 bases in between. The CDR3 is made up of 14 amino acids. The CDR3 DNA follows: TGTGCCACCAGCAGAGATGGGCGATCCAGGGGCTACACCTTC. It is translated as CATSRDGRSRGYTF.

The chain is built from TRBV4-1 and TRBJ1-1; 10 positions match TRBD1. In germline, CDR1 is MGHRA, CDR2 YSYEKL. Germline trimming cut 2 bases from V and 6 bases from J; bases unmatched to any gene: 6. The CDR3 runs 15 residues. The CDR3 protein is CASSQMGQGNPEAFF. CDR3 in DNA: TGCGCCAGCAGCCAAATGGGACAGGGGAATCCTGAAGCTTTCTTT.

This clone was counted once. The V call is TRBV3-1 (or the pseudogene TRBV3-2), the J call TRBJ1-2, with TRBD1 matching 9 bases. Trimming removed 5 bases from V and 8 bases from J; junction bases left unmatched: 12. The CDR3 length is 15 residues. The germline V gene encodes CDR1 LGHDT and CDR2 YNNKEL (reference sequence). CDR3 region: CASSSRDRVFGGYTF. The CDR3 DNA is TGTGCCAGCAGCAGCCGGGACAGGGTGTTCGGGGGCTACACCTTC.

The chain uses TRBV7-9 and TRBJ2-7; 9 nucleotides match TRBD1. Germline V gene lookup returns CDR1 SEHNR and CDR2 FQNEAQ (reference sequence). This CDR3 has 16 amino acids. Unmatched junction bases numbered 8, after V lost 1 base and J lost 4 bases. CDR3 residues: CASSLGGTGNLYEQYF. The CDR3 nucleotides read TGTGCCAGCAGCTTAGGGGGGACAGGGAATCTGTACGAGCAGTACTTC. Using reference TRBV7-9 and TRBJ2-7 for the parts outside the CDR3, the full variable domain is DTGVSQNPRHKITKRGQNVTFRCDPISEHNRLYWYRQTLGQGPEFLTYFQNEAQLEKSRLLSDRFSAERPKGSFSTLEIQRTEQGDSAMYLCASSLGGTGNLYEQYFGPGTRLTVT.

This CDR3 reads CASSLLTGKSYEQYF. Here the CDR3 DNA reads TGCGCCAGCAGCCTTCTGACAGGAAAATCCTACGAGCAGTACTTC. J is TRBJ2-7 and V is TRBV4-1; tentative D call: TRBD1 (6 bases). The CDR3 length is 15 residues. The V end was cut by 4 bases, the J end by 1 base, with 14 bases between. From germline, CDR1 is MGHRA and CDR2 YSYEKL.

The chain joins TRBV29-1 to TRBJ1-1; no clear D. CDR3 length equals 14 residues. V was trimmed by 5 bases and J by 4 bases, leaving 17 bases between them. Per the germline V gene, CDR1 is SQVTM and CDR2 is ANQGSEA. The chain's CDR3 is CSVYRGGRGTEAFF. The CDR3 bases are TGCAGCGTTTATCGTGGAGGGCGGGGCACTGAAGCTTTCTTT. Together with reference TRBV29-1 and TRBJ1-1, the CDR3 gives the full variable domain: SAVISQKPSRDICQRGTSLTIQCQVDSQVTMMFWYRQQPGQSLTLIATANQGSEATYESGFVIDKFPISRPNLTFSTLTVSNMSPEDSSIYLCSVYRGGRGTEAFFGQGTRLTVV.

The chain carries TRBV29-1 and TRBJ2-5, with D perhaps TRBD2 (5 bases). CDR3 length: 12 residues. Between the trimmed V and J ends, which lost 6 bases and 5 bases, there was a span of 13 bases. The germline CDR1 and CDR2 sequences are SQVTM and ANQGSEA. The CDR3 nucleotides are TGCAGCGTCGTGATCGGGAAGGAGACCCAGTACTTC. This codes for CSVVIGKETQYF.

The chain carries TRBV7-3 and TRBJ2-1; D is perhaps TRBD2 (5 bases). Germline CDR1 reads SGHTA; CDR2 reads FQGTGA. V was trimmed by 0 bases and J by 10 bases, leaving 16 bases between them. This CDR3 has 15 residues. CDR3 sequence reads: CASSLTPLRVGEQFF. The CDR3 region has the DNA TGTGCCAGCAGCTTAACACCCCTGAGGGTTGGGGAGCAGTTCTTC.

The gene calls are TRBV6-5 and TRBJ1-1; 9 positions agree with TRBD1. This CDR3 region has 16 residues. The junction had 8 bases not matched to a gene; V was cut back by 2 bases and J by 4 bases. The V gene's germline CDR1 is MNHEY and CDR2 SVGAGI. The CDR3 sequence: CASSYTTGGQGTEAFF. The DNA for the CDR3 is TGTGCCAGCAGTTACACTACAGGGGGCCAGGGCACTGAAGCTTTCTTT.

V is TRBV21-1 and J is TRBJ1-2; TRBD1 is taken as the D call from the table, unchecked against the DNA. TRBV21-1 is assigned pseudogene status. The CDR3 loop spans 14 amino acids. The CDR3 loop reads CASSLRAGNYGYTF. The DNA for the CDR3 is TGTGCCAGCAGCCTCAGGGCAGGTAACTATGGCTACACCTTC.

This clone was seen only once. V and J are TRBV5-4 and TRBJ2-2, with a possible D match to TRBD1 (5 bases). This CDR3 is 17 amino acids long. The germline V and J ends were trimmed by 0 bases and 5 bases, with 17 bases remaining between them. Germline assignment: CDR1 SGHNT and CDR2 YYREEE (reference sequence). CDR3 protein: CASSLGRQGVQTGELFF. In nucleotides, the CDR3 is TGTGCCAGCAGCTTGGGTCGGCAGGGCGTCCAAACCGGGGAGCTGTTTTTT.

CDR3 amino acids: CASQTSGGLSTDTQYF. CDR3 bases: TGCGCCAGCCAGACTAGCGGGGGGCTCAGCACAGATACGCAGTATTTT. The chain carries TRBV4-1 and TRBJ2-3; TRBD2 matches 13 bases. The CDR3 contains 16 residues. Germline V gene data show CDR1 as MGHRA and CDR2 as YSYEKL. Trimming took 8 bases from V and 0 from J; bases not matched to a gene: 5.

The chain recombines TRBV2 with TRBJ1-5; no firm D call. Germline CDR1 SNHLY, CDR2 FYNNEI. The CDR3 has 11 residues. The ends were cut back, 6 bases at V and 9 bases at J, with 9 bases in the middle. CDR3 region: CASRVEGPQHF. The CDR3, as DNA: TGTGCCAGCAGGGTGGAGGGGCCCCAGCATTTT.

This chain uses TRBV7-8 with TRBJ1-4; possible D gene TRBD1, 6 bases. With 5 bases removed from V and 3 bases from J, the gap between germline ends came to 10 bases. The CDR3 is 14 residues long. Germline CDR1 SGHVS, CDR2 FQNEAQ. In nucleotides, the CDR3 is TGTGCCAGCAGCCTCAGGGGCCCTAATGAAAAACTGTTTTTT. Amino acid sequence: CASSLRGPNEKLFF.

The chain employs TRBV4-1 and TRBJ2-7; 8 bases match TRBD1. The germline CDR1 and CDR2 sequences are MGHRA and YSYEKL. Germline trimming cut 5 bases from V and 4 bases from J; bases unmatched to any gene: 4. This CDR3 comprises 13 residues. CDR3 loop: CASSLDRGYEQYF. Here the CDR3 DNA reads TGCGCCAGCAGCTTAGACAGGGGTTACGAGCAGTACTTC.

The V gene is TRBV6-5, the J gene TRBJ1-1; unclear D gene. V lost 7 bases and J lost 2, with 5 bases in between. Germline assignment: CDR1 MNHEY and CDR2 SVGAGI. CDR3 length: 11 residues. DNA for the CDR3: TGTGCCAGCATGCTAAACACTGAAGCTTTCTTT. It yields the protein CASMLNTEAFF.

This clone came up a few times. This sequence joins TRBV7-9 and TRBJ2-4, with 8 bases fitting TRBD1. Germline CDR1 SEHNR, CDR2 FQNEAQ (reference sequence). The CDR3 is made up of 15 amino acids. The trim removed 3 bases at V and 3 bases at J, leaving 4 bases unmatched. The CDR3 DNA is TGTGCCAGCAGCTTTACAGGGGGGAGCAAAAACATTCAGTACTTC. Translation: CASSFTGGSKNIQYF.

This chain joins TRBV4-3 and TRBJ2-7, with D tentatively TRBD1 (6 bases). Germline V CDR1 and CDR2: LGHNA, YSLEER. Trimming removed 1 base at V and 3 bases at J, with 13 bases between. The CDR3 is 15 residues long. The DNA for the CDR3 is TGCGCCAGCAGCCAAGCCAAAACAGGGTTCTACGAGCAGTACTTC. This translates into CASSQAKTGFYEQYF.

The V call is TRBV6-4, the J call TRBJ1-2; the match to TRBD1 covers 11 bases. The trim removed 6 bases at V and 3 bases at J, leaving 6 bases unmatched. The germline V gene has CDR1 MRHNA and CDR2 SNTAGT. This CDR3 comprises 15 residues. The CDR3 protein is CASRAQGQGDYGYTF. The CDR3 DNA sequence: TGTGCCAGCAGGGCACAGGGACAGGGGGACTATGGCTACACCTTC.

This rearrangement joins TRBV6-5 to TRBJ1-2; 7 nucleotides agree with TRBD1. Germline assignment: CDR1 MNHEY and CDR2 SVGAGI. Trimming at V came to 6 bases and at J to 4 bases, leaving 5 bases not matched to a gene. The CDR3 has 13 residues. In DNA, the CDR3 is TGTGCCAGCAGCGCGACAGGGCCCTATGGCTACACCTTC. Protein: CASSATGPYGYTF.

CDR3 residues: CASSGPTGSSYEQYF. CDR3 nucleotide sequence: TGTGCCAGCAGCGGGCCGACAGGGAGCTCCTACGAGCAGTACTTC. V gene TRBV28 combines with J gene TRBJ2-7, with 7 bases aligning to TRBD1. The V gene's germline CDR1 is MDHEN and CDR2 SYDVKM. This CDR3 has 15 residues. J gave up 0 bases and V 6 bases, and 8 bases lay outside the gene matches.

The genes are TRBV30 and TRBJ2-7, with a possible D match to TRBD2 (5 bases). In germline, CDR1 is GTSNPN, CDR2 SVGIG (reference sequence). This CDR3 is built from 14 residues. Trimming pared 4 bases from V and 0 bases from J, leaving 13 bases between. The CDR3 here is CAWTKDWSSYEQYF. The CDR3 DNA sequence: TGTGCCTGGACCAAGGACTGGAGCTCCTACGAGCAGTACTTC.

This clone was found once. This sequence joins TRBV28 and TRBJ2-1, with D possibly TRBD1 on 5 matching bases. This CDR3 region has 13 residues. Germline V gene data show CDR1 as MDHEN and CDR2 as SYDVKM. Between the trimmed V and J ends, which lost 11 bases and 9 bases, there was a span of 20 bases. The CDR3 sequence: CASRVSRGGEQFF. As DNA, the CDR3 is TGTGCCTCCAGGGTTTCTCGAGGCGGTGAGCAGTTCTTC. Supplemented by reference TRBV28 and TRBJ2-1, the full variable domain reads DVKVTQSSRYLVKRTGEKVFLECVQDMDHENMFWYRQDPGLGLRLIYFSYDVKMKEKGDIPEGYSVSREKKERFSLILESASTNQTSMYLCASRVSRGGEQFFGPGTRLTVL.

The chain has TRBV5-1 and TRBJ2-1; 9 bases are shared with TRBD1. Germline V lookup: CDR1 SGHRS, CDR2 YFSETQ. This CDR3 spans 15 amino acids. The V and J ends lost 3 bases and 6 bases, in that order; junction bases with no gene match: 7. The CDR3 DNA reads TGCGCCAGCAGCTGGGCGGGACAGGGATCCAATGAGCAGTTCTTC. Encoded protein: CASSWAGQGSNEQFF.

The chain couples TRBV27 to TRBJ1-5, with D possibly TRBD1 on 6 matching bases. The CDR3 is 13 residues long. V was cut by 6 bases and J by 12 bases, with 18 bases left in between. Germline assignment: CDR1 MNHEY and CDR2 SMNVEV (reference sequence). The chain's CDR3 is CASSPSRGGRQHF. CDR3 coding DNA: TGTGCCAGCAGCCCTTCCCGGGGGGGGCGCCAGCATTTT.